This entry features one T cell receptor (beta chain) sequence. Antigen unknown. The entry originates in a study of shared clonotypes between healthy human individuals. Every contributor of samples was a Caucasian grown-up residing in Nashville, Tennessee. There are 16 residues in the CDR3. V lost 6 bases and J lost 6; bases outside the gene matches: 9. CDR1 SNHLY and CDR2 FYNNEI come from the germline V gene. Here immunoSEQ multiplex PCR was the method, and the copy in TCRdb shows in-frame clones only, minus some. The sample carries 2 million to 2.5 million clones, under 97% recorded once. Study observations and caveats: Among donors, sharing of clonotypes was expected to be affected by sequencing depth.

The sample consisted of naive CD4+ T cells sorted from blood. As for subset: CD45RA+ positively selected. The clonotype comes from a man younger than 35 in good health. This sequence joins TRBV2 and TRBJ1-6; TRBD1 matches 9 bases. The CDR3 bases are TGTGCCAGCAGGAGCGGGTCGGGACAGGGTAATTCACCCCTCCACTTT. Translation gives CASRSGSGQGNSPLHF.